This TCR beta chain was obtained from a study of OX40 agonist ivuxolimab in advanced cancers. Study-wide context: Ivuxolimab, an agonistic anti-OX40 (CD134) antibody, was given to patients. Eligibility rules accepted prior anti-PD-1, anti-PD-L1 or anti-CTLA-4 therapy, and 40% to 50% had some.

A single count supports this clone. Its target is not known. Only in-frame clones appear in the TCRdb table, and some are missing; sequencing was by immunoSEQ multiplex PCR. The sample records 50,000 to 70,000 clones, around 85% being singletons. Germline V lookup: CDR1 SGDLS, CDR2 YYNGEE. V lost 4 bases and J lost 5; bases outside the gene matches: 11. This CDR3 contains 15 residues. Sampled blood was obtained at baseline, cycle 4 day 1, and cycle 7 day 1. The study's findings and limits: Nonresponders, in some cases, also had low normalized T-cell clonal expansion.

V gene TRBV9 combines with J gene TRBJ2-7, with TRBD2 matching over 8 bases. This TCR came from an adult with an advanced solid tumor such as melanoma, head and neck, liver or kidney cancer. This material consisted of CD4+ or CD8+ T cells sorted from blood, taken in a trial of the OX40 agonist ivuxolimab. The CDR3 spells CASSPGGGFSDEQYF. DNA of the CDR3: TGTGCCAGCAGCCCGGGCGGGGGGTTTAGCGACGAGCAGTACTTC. The whole variable domain, remainder taken from reference TRBV9 and TRBJ2-7, is DSGVTQTPKHLITATGQRVTLRCSPRSGDLSVYWYQQSLDQGLQFLIQYYNGEERAKGNILERFSAQQFPDLHSELNLSSLELGDSALYFCASSPGGGFSDEQYFGPGTRLTVT.